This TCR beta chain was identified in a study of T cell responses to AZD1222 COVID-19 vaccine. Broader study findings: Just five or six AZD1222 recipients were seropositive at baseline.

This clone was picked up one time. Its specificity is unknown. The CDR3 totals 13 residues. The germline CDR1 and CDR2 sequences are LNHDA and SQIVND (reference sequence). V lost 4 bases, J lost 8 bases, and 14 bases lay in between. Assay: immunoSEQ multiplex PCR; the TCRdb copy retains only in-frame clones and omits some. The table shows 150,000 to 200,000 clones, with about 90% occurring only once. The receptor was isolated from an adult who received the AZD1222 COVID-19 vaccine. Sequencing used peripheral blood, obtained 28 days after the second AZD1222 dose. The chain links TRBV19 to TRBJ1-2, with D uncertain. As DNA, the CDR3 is TGTGCCAGTAGTAACCAGGTCAGGCAAGGCTACACCTTC. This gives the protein CASSNQVRQGYTF. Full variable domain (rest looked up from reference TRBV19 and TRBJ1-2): DGGITQSPKYLFRKEGQNVTLSCEQNLNHDAMYWYRQDPGQGLRLIYYSQIVNDFQKGDIAEGYSVSREKKESFPLTVTSAQKNPTAFYLCASSNQVRQGYTFGSGTRLTVV.